Given below is one T cell receptor beta chain in context. The data belong to a study of blood T cell repertoires in COVID-19. Study in general: Sources were T cells, B-cell-depleted T cells, or PBMCs; the material itself was cDNA or gDNA.

Per the original methods: How many nucleated cells were present was estimated from reference gene primer amplification. Assay used: immunoSEQ multiplex PCR; TCRdb lists only in-frame clones, some missing. From that table come the V and J calls and clone size; the DNA was used to work out D and trimming. Among hundreds of thousands of clones, around nine tenths were seen once, and the ten largest hold 1.3% to 1.5%. Germline CDR1 and CDR2: MNHEY and SMNVEV (reference sequence). The CDR3 runs to 14 residues. V lost 0 bases and J lost 1, with 6 bases in between. Input material: peripheral blood. The chain uses TRBV27 and TRBJ1-1; weak D call: TRBD1 (6 bases). This TCR derives from a man older than 75 with acute or convalescent COVID-19. The chain's CDR3 is CASSLSTGNTEAFF. The CDR3 coding sequence is TGTGCCAGCAGTTTATCGACAGGGAACACTGAAGCTTTCTTT.